The clone carrying this T cell receptor (beta chain) appeared once. The antigen is unknown. The sample comes from a study of cytomegalovirus exposure and HLA in healthy donors. Overall study results and limits: For cytomegalovirus status, the classifier reportedly gave diagnoses with high specificity and sensitivity.

The V and J ends lost 3 bases and 0 bases respectively, with 9 bases between them. The CDR3 loop spans 16 amino acids. Germline lookup yields CDR1 SGHTA and CDR2 FQGNSA. 13 Jbeta primers and 60 Vbeta primers were used for the PCR. TCRdb's copy holds only in-frame clones and misses some; the assay was immunoSEQ multiplex PCR. The sample yields 100,000 or so clones, about 80% seen once. The source of this sequence is a man aged 30-40 years in good health and CMV-seronegative. The chain employs TRBV7-2 and TRBJ1-6; D not certain. Sequencing input: PBMCs. The CDR3 DNA reads as TGTGCCAGCAGCTTGCACCTTAGCTCCTATAATTCACCCCTCCACTTT. Translation: CASSLHLSSYNSPLHF.